This T cell receptor beta chain was documented in a study of blood T cell repertoires in COVID-19. Study background: Sites across the United States, Italy and Spain contributed samples from acute and convalescent COVID-19.

As handled by the study authors: Estimation of nucleated cell counts relied on the amplification of reference gene primers. The assay was immunoSEQ multiplex PCR, and TCRdb's table has in-frame clones only and misses some. V, J and clone size are those of that table, while D and trimming were read from the DNA. The sample consists of around 310,000 clones, 80% to 90% of them appearing once. Germline-derived CDR1 and CDR2 are SGDLS and YYNGEE. The CDR3 consists of 14 residues. V was clipped by 4 bases and J by 2 bases; unmatched bases: 2. This receptor was obtained from a man aged 25-40 years who had recovered from COVID-19. Sequences were obtained from PBMCs or T cells enriched from blood (not recorded which). This chain uses TRBV9 with TRBJ2-5; 10 nucleotides agree with TRBD2. CDR3 loop: CASSRTSGQETQYF. The CDR3 coding sequence is TGTGCCAGCAGCCGGACTAGCGGTCAAGAGACCCAGTACTTC.